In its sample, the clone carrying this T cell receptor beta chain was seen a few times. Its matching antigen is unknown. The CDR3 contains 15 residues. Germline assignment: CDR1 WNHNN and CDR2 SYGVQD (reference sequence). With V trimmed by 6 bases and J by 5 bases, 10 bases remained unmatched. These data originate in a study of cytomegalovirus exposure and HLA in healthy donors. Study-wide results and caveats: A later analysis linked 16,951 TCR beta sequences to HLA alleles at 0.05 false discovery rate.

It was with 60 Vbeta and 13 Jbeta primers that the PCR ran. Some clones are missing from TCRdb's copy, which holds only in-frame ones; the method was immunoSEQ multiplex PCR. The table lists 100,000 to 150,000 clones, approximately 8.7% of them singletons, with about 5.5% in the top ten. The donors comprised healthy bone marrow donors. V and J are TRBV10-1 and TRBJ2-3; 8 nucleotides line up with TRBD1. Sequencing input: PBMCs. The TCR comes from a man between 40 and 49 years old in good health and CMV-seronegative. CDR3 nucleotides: TGCGCCAGCAGCACCGGGACAGGTGGGAGAGATACGCAGTATTTT. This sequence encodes CASSTGTGGRDTQYF.